Given below is one TCR beta chain in context. Its specificity is unknown. The data derive from a study of T cell responses to AZD1222 COVID-19 vaccine. The wider study: Researchers grouped second doses given at about 4 or about 12 weeks into one pool. Study results and caveats: Spike-specific TCR breadth and depth were elevated following two AZD1222 doses.

Libraries were prepared by immunoSEQ multiplex PCR; TCRdb keeps only in-frame clonotypes and omits some of them. This table holds 100,000 to 120,000 clones, about 90% found once. V shed 5 bases, J shed 1 base, and the junction held 6 bases outside the gene matches. There are 15 residues in the CDR3. Germline V gives CDR1 SGHDN, CDR2 FVKESK. Sequenced material: peripheral blood, taken on day 0 of AZD1222 vaccination. The J gene is TRBJ1-1, the V gene TRBV14, with TRBD1 identical over 8 bases. This sequence was found in an adult in good health. In DNA form, the CDR3 reads TGTGCCAGCAGCAGACTGACAGGGGCGAACACTGAAGCTTTCTTT. The encoded protein is CASSRLTGANTEAFF.